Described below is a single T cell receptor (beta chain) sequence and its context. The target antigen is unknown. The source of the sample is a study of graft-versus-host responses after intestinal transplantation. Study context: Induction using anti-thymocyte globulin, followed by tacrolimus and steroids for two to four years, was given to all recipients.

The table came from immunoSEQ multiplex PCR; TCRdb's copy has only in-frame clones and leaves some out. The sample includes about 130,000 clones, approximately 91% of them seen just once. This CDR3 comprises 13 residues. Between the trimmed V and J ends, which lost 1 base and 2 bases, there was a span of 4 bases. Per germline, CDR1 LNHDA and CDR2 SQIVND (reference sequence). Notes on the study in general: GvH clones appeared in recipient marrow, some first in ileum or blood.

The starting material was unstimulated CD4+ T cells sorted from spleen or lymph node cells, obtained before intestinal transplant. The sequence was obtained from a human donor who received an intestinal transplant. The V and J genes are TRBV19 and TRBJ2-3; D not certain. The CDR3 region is CASSIVFTDTQYF. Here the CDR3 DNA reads TGTGCCAGTAGTATAGTTTTCACAGATACGCAGTATTTT.